This TCR beta chain was retrieved from a study of blood T cell repertoires in COVID-19. About the study: Samples representing acute and convalescent COVID-19 were sourced from the United States, Italy and Spain.

As handled by the study authors: Using reference gene primer amplification, nucleated cell counts were estimated. TCRdb's copy holds only in-frame clones and misses some; the assay was immunoSEQ multiplex PCR. D and trimming come from the DNA, and the V and J calls and clone size come from that table. The table records about 220,000 clones, about 88% of them present only once. V dropped 5 bases and J dropped 1; count of bases not matched to a gene: 3. The V gene's germline CDR1 is LNHDA and CDR2 SQIVND (reference sequence). CDR3 length: 14 amino acids. Participants spanned ages roughly 18 to 95 years and resided in around 25 US areas.

The sequenced sample consisted of PBMCs or T cells enriched from blood (not recorded which). The chain couples TRBV19 to TRBJ2-5, with 8 bases fitting TRBD1. This TCR was sampled from a woman in her twenties or thirties who had recovered from COVID-19. The CDR3 DNA follows: TGTGCCAGTAGTTACAGGGGGGCCCAAGAGACCCAGTACTTC. Amino acid sequence: CASSYRGAQETQYF.